This T cell receptor (beta chain) was identified in a study of blood T cell repertoires in COVID-19. Background on the study: Acute and convalescent COVID-19 specimens originated in the United States, Italy and Spain.

Repertoires were generated with immunoSEQ multiplex PCR, while TCRdb's copy carries only in-frame clones and drops some. This sample has just under 60,000 clones, with around 88% found just once. Germline-derived CDR1 and CDR2 are LNHDA and SQIVND (reference sequence). Trimming stripped 4 bases from V and 4 bases from J, with 17 bases between. The CDR3 extends over 16 amino acids. The chain uses TRBV19 and TRBJ2-1; maybe TRBD2 (5 bases). What was sequenced was peripheral blood. The receptor's source is a man between 60 and 75 years old with acute or convalescent COVID-19. This CDR3 is CASSTRDPVGYNEQFF. The CDR3 bases are TGTGCCAGTAGTACCCGGGATCCTGTGGGGTACAATGAGCAGTTCTTC. The full variable domain, completed using reference TRBV19 and TRBJ2-1, is DGGITQSPKYLFRKEGQNVTLSCEQNLNHDAMYWYRQDPGQGLRLIYYSQIVNDFQKGDIAEGYSVSREKKESFPLTVTSAQKNPTAFYLCASSTRDPVGYNEQFFGPGTRLTVL.